This TCR beta chain was obtained from a study of blood T cell repertoires in COVID-19. The authors' processing: Researchers report that nucleated cell counts were estimated from reference gene primer amplification. TCRdb's table, derived via immunoSEQ multiplex PCR, lists solely in-frame clones and lacks some. D and trimming were read from the DNA, whereas the V and J calls and clone size are those reported in that table. The sample carries fewer than 250,000 clones, 75% to 90% recorded once. Per the germline V gene, CDR1 is SGHVS and CDR2 is FQNEAQ. This CDR3 spans 13 amino acids. The V end was cut by 1 base, the J end by 5 bases, with 8 bases between.

Input material: peripheral blood. The receptor was isolated from a woman in her thirties or forties with acute or convalescent COVID-19. This chain uses TRBV7-8 with TRBJ1-1; unclear D gene. The CDR3 nucleotides read TGTGCCAGCAGCTTAGGTGAGAAGACTGAAGCTTTCTTT. Translating gives CASSLGEKTEAFF.